This TCR beta chain originates from a study of post-analysis software for immune sequencing data. This CDR3 is built from 15 residues. Trimming stripped 3 bases from V and 3 bases from J, with 16 bases between. Germline loops: CDR1 DFQATT, CDR2 SNEGSKA (reference sequence). Unique molecular identifiers tagged the TCR beta cDNA libraries. TCRdb used MiXCR to reprocess the PCR reads, holding one entry per CDR3 protein. The sample yields hundreds of thousands of distinct CDR3 sequences, around 27% seen once. The study's findings and limits: About 5 TRBV segments occurring more often in patients than controls included TRBV5-6, TRBV5-1 and TRBV20-1.

Concerning this clonotype itself: Antigen specificity is unknown.

This chain uses TRBV20-1 with TRBJ2-3, with D possibly matching TRBD2 (5 bases). The sequencing sample was made of blood. This receptor was identified in a girl aged 5 to 17 with multiple sclerosis. CDR3 loop: CSARRQPGGTDTQYF. The CDR3 DNA reads TGCAGTGCTAGGCGACAACCCGGCGGGACAGATACGCAGTATTTT.